This is a list of T cell receptor beta chains from one sample in a study of naive and memory T cell subsets. TCRdb re-derived calls from the UMI-ligation and nested PCR reads in MiXCR, one entry per CDR3 protein. The table lists around 160,000 distinct CDR3 sequences, about a sixth of them singletons. Specimen: naive CD4+ T cells from blood. The receptors here all came from a human donor in good health. The CDR3 runs from the conserved cysteine through the conserved F or W. A D gene is named only where the DNA matches it firmly. Rows may omit the clone size; those that give it use once, few, many or a size class.

D gene,clone size,J gene,V gene,CDR3 DNA,CDR3 protein
TRBD1,few,TRBJ1-2,TRBV7-2,TGTGCCAGCAGCTGGGGGGAAGGGACAGGCCGGTACTATGGCTACACCTTC,CASSWGEGTGRYYGYTF
TRBD1,NA,TRBJ1-6,TRBV6-2/TRBV6-3,TGTGCCAGCGGGGCCGACAGGGGCCACAATTCTTCACCCCTCCACTTT,CASGADRGHNSSPLHF
NA,NA,TRBJ1-1,TRBV28,TGTGCCAGCATTCCGCCCCCTATGAACACTGAAGCTTTCTTT,CASIPPPMNTEAFF
TRBD2,once,TRBJ2-7,TRBV6-5,TGTGCCAGCAGTTACTCAGGACTAGCGGGAGGCGAGCAGTACTTC,CASSYSGLAGGEQYF
TRBD2,many,TRBJ2-2,TRBV20-1,TGCAGTGCTAGAGATGGGACTAGCGGGCTCACCGGGGAGCTGTTTTTT,CSARDGTSGLTGELFF
NA,NA,TRBJ2-7,TRBV12-3/TRBV12-4,TGTGCCAGCAGTTTTTCGGCGACAAGGACCTACGAGCAGTACTTC,CASSFSATRTYEQYF
NA,few,TRBJ2-4,TRBV5-4,TGTGCCAGCAGCTTGGGAAGCGCAGCCAAAAACATTCAGTACTTC,CASSLGSAAKNIQYF
TRBD2,NA,TRBJ2-1,TRBV6-2/TRBV6-3,TGTGCCAGCAGTCACCCTCCCCTTAGCGGGACCTCCTACAATGAGCAGTTCTTC,CASSHPPLSGTSYNEQFF
TRBD1,few,TRBJ2-2,TRBV25-1,TGTGCCAGTAGATTTGGACAGGGGGCTAACACCGGGGAGCTGTTTTTT,CASRFGQGANTGELFF
TRBD1,few,TRBJ2-5,TRBV19,TGTGCCACCTCGTCCAGGGGGGAGACCCAGTACTTC,CATSSRGETQYF
NA,once,TRBJ2-1,TRBV19,TGTGCCAGTAGTAAGGCCGCATCCCCCAATGAGCAGTTCTTC,CASSKAASPNEQFF
TRBD2,few,TRBJ2-7,TRBV20-1,TGCAGTGCTAGAGATCGGAGGCTAGCGGGAACCGAGCAGTACTTC,CSARDRRLAGTEQYF
NA,few,TRBJ2-5,TRBV24-1,TGTGCCACCAGTGATTTTTCCAGTACCGGAGCGGAGACCCAGTACTTC,CATSDFSSTGAETQYF
NA,few,TRBJ1-2,TRBV11-2,TGTGCCAGCAGCTCCCTGAGGACCGCTGGCTACACCTTC,CASSSLRTAGYTF
TRBD1,NA,TRBJ2-6,TRBV20-1,TGCAGTGCCCCGACAGGGGGGACTGGGGCCAACGTCCTGACTTTC,CSAPTGGTGANVLTF
NA,few,TRBJ2-5,TRBV30,TGTGCCGGCGGGGACAGTGGAGAGACCCAGTACTTC,CAGGDSGETQYF
NA,few,TRBJ2-5,TRBV21-1,TGTGCCAGCAGCAAGGACGGGGGAGAGACCCAGTACTTC,CASSKDGGETQYF
TRBD2,NA,TRBJ2-1,TRBV4-2,TGTGCCAGCAGCCAAGAGCAAGCGGGAGGCTTTGGGGGTGAGCAGTTCTTC,CASSQEQAGGFGGEQFF
NA,few,TRBJ2-5,TRBV6-5,TGTGCCAGCAGGTCCACGAAGAGAGGATACGAGACCCAGTACTTC,CASRSTKRGYETQYF
TRBD2,many,TRBJ2-1,TRBV12-3/TRBV12-4,TGTGCCAGCAGTGCGGGACTAGCGGGAAGCAATGAGCAGTTCTTC,CASSAGLAGSNEQFF
TRBD1,NA,TRBJ2-1,TRBV6-5,TGTGCCTCGGCAGGTTTGGACAGGGCTTACAATGAGCAGTTCTTC,CASAGLDRAYNEQFF
TRBD1,few,TRBJ1-3,TRBV6-5,TGTGCCAGCACCAGGGACAGCTATGGAAACACCATATATTTT,CASTRDSYGNTIYF
TRBD1,NA,TRBJ2-7,TRBV28,TGTGCCAGCAGTTCGGGACAGGCGACGCCCTACGAGCAGTACTTC,CASSSGQATPYEQYF
NA,NA,TRBJ1-5,TRBV7-2,TGTGCCAGCAGCTTAGTTCTTTCGAGAGGGGGTGAGGATCAGCCCCAGCATTTT,CASSLVLSRGGEDQPQHF
TRBD1,few,TRBJ2-7,TRBV13,TGTGCCAGCAGCATGCGACAGGGCACGCTCTACGAGCAGTACTTC,CASSMRQGTLYEQYF
NA,many,TRBJ2-3,TRBV6-1,TGTGCCAGCACGGACATTAGGGGCACAGATACGCAGTATTTT,CASTDIRGTDTQYF